This T cell receptor (beta chain) was identified in a study of blood T cell repertoires in COVID-19. The wider study: Samples of COVID-19 (acute and convalescent) were obtained from the United States, Italy and Spain. Sources were T cells, B-cell-depleted T cells, or PBMCs; the material itself was cDNA or gDNA.

This CDR3 is built from 16 residues. Deletions cut 5 bases from V and 5 bases from J, with 20 bases between. CDR1 and CDR2 (germline): SNHLY, FYNNEI. Per the original data handling: For nucleated cells, counts were estimated from reference gene primer amplification. TCRdb's copy holds only in-frame clones and misses some; the assay was immunoSEQ multiplex PCR. V and J calls and clone size are given by that table; D and trimming were obtained from the DNA. Of under 300,000 clones listed, 75% to 90% are singletons. Sequencing used peripheral blood. The chain links TRBV2 to TRBJ2-3, with D hard to call. This TCR was recovered from a man aged 60-69 years who had recovered from COVID-19. In DNA, the CDR3 is TGTGCCAGCAGTCCCGAACTCCGGCGGCCCCAAGATACGCAGTATTTT. Amino acid sequence: CASSPELRRPQDTQYF.